This entry lists 30 T cell receptor beta chains sequenced from one sample in a study of response to subunit inactivated influenza vaccine. One entry per CDR3 protein results from TCRdb running MiXCR on the RT-PCR reads. Here the sample spans roughly 780,000 distinct CDR3 sequences, less than 20% being singletons. The sequenced sample was PBMCs from blood, obtained less than 6 days after vaccination. The receptors come from a man aged 50-59 years who received an inactivated influenza vaccine.

This clonotype was found many times. The J gene is TRBJ2-2, the V gene TRBV3-1; D is ambiguous. V was clipped by 4 bases and J by 3 bases, with 9 bases between them. CDR1 is LGHDT, CDR2 YNNKEL, per germline (reference sequence). The CDR3 extends over 14 amino acids. The CDR3 sequence is CASSLGSYTGELFF. The CDR3 DNA reads TGTGCCAGCAGCCTGGGGTCCTACACCGGGGAGCTGTTTTTT.

This chain links TRBV28 with TRBJ2-3; 13 bases align to TRBD2. CDR1 is MDHEN, CDR2 SYDVKM, per germline. The CDR3 length is 16 residues. The ends lost 3 bases at V and 5 bases at J; junction bases unmatched: 5. CDR3 bases: TGTGCCAGCAGTTTGGGACTAGCGGGACCCGGAGATACGCAGTATTTT. This translates into CASSLGLAGPGDTQYF.

V gene TRBV29-1 combines with J gene TRBJ1-1, with D possibly being TRBD1 (5 bases). Germline V lookup: CDR1 SQVTM, CDR2 ANQGSEA. The V end was cut by 4 bases, the J end by 11 bases, with 11 bases between. The CDR3 is made up of 10 amino acids. The CDR3 nucleotides read TGCAGCGTTGTGGAGGGGAGGGCTTTCTTT. It translates to CSVVEGRAFF.

This CDR3 is CASSAVGGTGKLFF. Written as DNA, the CDR3 is TGTGCCAGCAGTGCCGTCGGGGGCACGGGAAAACTGTTTTTT. The rearrangement links TRBV6-6 to TRBJ1-4; a weak D match, TRBD1 (6 bases). Germline V gene data show CDR1 as MNHNY and CDR2 as SVGAGI (reference sequence). CDR3 size: 14 residues. V was clipped by 5 bases and J by 10 bases, with 17 bases between them.

For this clonotype: Sequence at one end of the junction differs from germline and may be a read error. The V call is TRBV20-1, the J call TRBJ2-2; 7 bases are shared with TRBD1. There are 13 residues in the CDR3. Per germline, CDR1 DFQATT and CDR2 SNEGSKA (reference sequence). The DNA for the CDR3 is TGCAGTGCCCCCAGACAGGGAACCGCGGAGCTGTTTTTT. The encoded protein is CSAPRQGTAELFF.

This clonotype came up a few times. V is TRBV24-1 and J is TRBJ1-1; D gene ambiguous. The germline CDR1 and CDR2 sequences are KGHDR and SFDVKD. Between the trimmed V and J ends, which lost 9 bases and 1 base, there was a span of 14 bases. The length of the CDR3 is 14 residues. The CDR3 region has the DNA TGTGCCACCTCCCGGACGAGTGAGAACACTGAAGCTTTCTTT. Amino acids: CATSRTSENTEAFF.

This clonotype was counted only a few times. The V gene is TRBV12-3 or TRBV12-4, the J gene TRBJ1-5; 9 bases are shared with TRBD1. This CDR3 region has 16 residues. Losses at the gene ends were 4 bases for V and 11 bases for J; bases not matched to a gene: 15. This CDR3 reads CASSYRQGERRQAQHF. CDR3 nucleotide sequence: TGTGCCAGCAGTTACAGACAGGGGGAGCGCAGGCAGGCCCAGCATTTT.

This clonotype was counted a few times. The chain links TRBV20-1 to TRBJ2-1; 7 nucleotides match TRBD2. The V segment lost 0 bases and the J segment 5 bases; nucleotides outside the gene matches: 7. This CDR3 contains 15 residues. The V gene's germline CDR1 is DFQATT and CDR2 SNEGSKA (reference sequence). In DNA form, the CDR3 reads TGCAGTGCTAGAGATCTTCGGGGGGAAGACAATGAGCAGTTCTTC. Its translation is CSARDLRGEDNEQFF.

This clonotype was counted a few times. The rearrangement links TRBV12-3 or TRBV12-4 to TRBJ2-2; a weak D match, TRBD1 (6 bases). Deletions cut 5 bases from V and 7 bases from J, with 11 bases between. The CDR3 has 13 residues. The CDR3 coding sequence is TGTGCCAGCAGTAGCAGGGGTTACGGGGAGCTGTTTTTT. Encoded protein: CASSSRGYGELFF.

This clonotype has just a few counts. The chain combines TRBV5-1 with TRBJ2-2; D unresolved. This CDR3 region has 16 residues. Trimming cost V 3 bases and J 0 bases, with 12 bases left between them. Looked up from germline, CDR1 is SGHRS and CDR2 is YFSETQ. The CDR3 protein is CASSYRADANTGELFF. The CDR3 bases are TGCGCCAGCAGCTATAGGGCAGACGCGAACACCGGGGAGCTGTTTTTT.

The gene calls are TRBV9 and TRBJ2-7, with D unclear. Germline assignment: CDR1 SGDLS and CDR2 YYNGEE. This CDR3 spans 14 amino acids. Trimming took off 0 bases at V and 3 bases at J, with 10 bases between the two ends. The CDR3, as DNA: TGTGCCAGCAGCGTAGGTCCGACCAGCTACGAGCAGTACTTC. Protein: CASSVGPTSYEQYF.

This clonotype was detected a few times. This chain links TRBV7-2 with TRBJ1-2; D is ambiguous. The ends were cut back, 4 bases at V and 8 bases at J, with 14 bases in the middle. This CDR3 region has 13 residues. Germline V gene sequence: CDR1 SGHTA, CDR2 FQGNSA. The CDR3 protein is CASSSERTWGYTF. The CDR3 DNA sequence: TGTGCCAGCAGCTCCGAGAGGACCTGGGGCTACACCTTC.

The sample holds a few counts of this clonotype. The rearrangement joins TRBV7-2 to TRBJ2-5, with 7 positions matching TRBD1. Germline loops: CDR1 SGHTA, CDR2 FQGNSA. The CDR3 runs 13 residues. V was clipped by 1 base and J by 7 bases; unmatched bases: 3. CDR3: CASSLEGAGTQYF. Written as DNA, the CDR3 is TGTGCCAGCAGCTTAGAGGGGGCAGGGACCCAGTACTTC.

The chain has TRBV12-3 or TRBV12-4 and TRBJ2-1, with TRBD2 matching over 8 bases. This CDR3 has 13 residues. Trimming at V came to 6 bases and at J to 6 bases, leaving 4 bases not matched to a gene. DNA of the CDR3: TGTGCCAGCAGCATTAGCGGGATCAATGAGCAGTTCTTC. Its translation: CASSISGINEQFF.

CDR3: CASWTSGSTDTQYF. In nucleotides, the CDR3 is TGTGCCAGCTGGACTAGCGGCAGCACAGATACGCAGTATTTT. This rearrangement joins TRBV10-3 to TRBJ2-3, with 10 bases lining up with TRBD2. In germline, CDR1 is ENHRY, CDR2 SYGVKD. V trimming: 10 bases; J trimming: 0 bases; junction bases outside the gene matches: 4. The CDR3 spans 14 residues.

Many counts were recorded for this clonotype. The J gene is TRBJ2-5, the V gene TRBV20-1; perhaps TRBD2 as D (5 bases). Germline V gene lookup returns CDR1 DFQATT and CDR2 SNEGSKA (reference sequence). Trimming shortened V by 6 bases and J by 7 bases, and 12 bases separated the two germline ends. The CDR3 is 11 amino acids. CDR3 DNA: TGCAGTGCCCGTCCAGGAGGGACCCAGTACTTC. The encoded protein is CSARPGGTQYF.

The genes are TRBV2 and TRBJ2-5, with 10 bases that match TRBD2. CDR3 size: 14 residues. Trimming removed 2 bases from V and 8 bases from J; junction bases left unmatched: 5. CDR1 SNHLY and CDR2 FYNNEI come from the germline V gene. The chain's CDR3 is CASSEKPSGGTQYF. CDR3 bases: TGTGCCAGCAGTGAAAAGCCTAGCGGGGGAACCCAGTACTTC.

This clonotype was picked up a small number of times. The J gene is TRBJ2-3, the V gene TRBV7-6; D unresolved. The CDR3 length is 11 residues. The V gene lost 2 bases and the J gene lost 7 bases, with 4 bases spanning the gap. Germline loops: CDR1 SGHVS, CDR2 FNYEAQ. The CDR3 DNA follows: TGTGCCAGCAGCTTATACTATACGCAGTATTTT. Translating it yields CASSLYYTQYF. Looking up the rest from reference TRBV7-6 and TRBJ2-3 gives the full variable domain: GAGVSQSPRYKVTKRGQDVALRCDPISGHVSLYWYRQALGQGPEFLTYFNYEAQQDKSGLPNDRFSAERPEGSISTLTIQRTEQRDSAMYRCASSLYYTQYFGPGTRLTVL.

The chain carries TRBV12-3 or TRBV12-4 and TRBJ2-5; 9 bases are shared with TRBD1. V shed 6 bases and J 4 bases; nucleotides not matched to a gene: 6. The CDR3 is made up of 14 amino acids. CDR3 residues: CASRAGQGRETQYF. The CDR3 bases are TGTGCCAGCAGGGCGGGACAGGGACGAGAGACCCAGTACTTC.

V is TRBV6-1 and J is TRBJ2-5; TRBD1 matches 9 bases. This CDR3 region has 15 residues. Germline V gene lookup returns CDR1 MNHNS and CDR2 SASEGT. V was clipped by 5 bases and J by 5 bases; unmatched bases: 9. CDR3 sequence: CASSRTGTGIETQYF. CDR3 nucleotides: TGTGCCAGCAGTCGTACCGGGACAGGGATTGAGACCCAGTACTTC.

The gene calls are TRBV7-2 and TRBJ2-7; no clear D. Trimming took off 5 bases at V and 2 bases at J, with 19 bases between the two ends. CDR1 and CDR2 from the germline V gene are SGHTA and FQGNSA. The CDR3 spans 16 residues. The CDR3 loop reads CASSPSRAPFAYEQYF. DNA of the CDR3: TGTGCCAGCAGCCCTTCTCGGGCTCCCTTTGCCTACGAGCAGTACTTC.

The chain uses TRBV15 and TRBJ2-2, with D possibly being TRBD1 (5 bases). Germline V gives CDR1 LNHNV, CDR2 YYDKDF (reference sequence). The CDR3 consists of 16 residues. V was shortened by 1 base and J by 7 bases, with 16 bases between the two germline ends. CDR3 amino acids: CATSRAGFYSIGELFF. The CDR3 DNA sequence: TGTGCCACCAGCAGAGCAGGGTTTTATTCTATCGGGGAGCTGTTTTTT.

This clonotype appeared a few times. J is TRBJ2-2 and V is TRBV7-9; D is ambiguous. Trimming took 7 bases from V and 6 from J, leaving 15 bases between them. The CDR3 length is 14 residues. Germline V gives CDR1 SEHNR, CDR2 FQNEAQ (reference sequence). The CDR3 DNA reads TGTGCCAGCAACCTCGGCGTCTCGTCCGGGGAGCTGTTTTTT. Translation: CASNLGVSSGELFF.

This clonotype was observed a handful of times. The chain links TRBV25-1 to TRBJ1-6; 9 nucleotides agree with TRBD1. The length of the CDR3 is 14 residues. Germline assignment: CDR1 MGHDK and CDR2 SYGVNS. The trim removed 4 bases at V and 12 bases at J, leaving 7 bases unmatched. The CDR3, as DNA: TGTGCCAGCAGTGCCGGGACAGGGTCTTTACCCCTCCACTTT. It yields the protein CASSAGTGSLPLHF.

The rearrangement uses TRBV9 and TRBJ2-5; D unresolved. Germline assignment: CDR1 SGDLS and CDR2 YYNGEE. The CDR3 is 14 amino acids. The V end lost 0 bases, the J end lost 3 bases, and 9 bases lay between the germline ends. Here the CDR3 reads CASSVGNGKETQYF. The CDR3 region has the DNA TGTGCCAGCAGCGTAGGAAACGGAAAAGAGACCCAGTACTTC.

The V gene is TRBV5-5, the J gene TRBJ2-5, with D perhaps matching TRBD1 (5 bases). Germline CDR1 SGHKS, CDR2 YYEKEE (reference sequence). The CDR3 sequence is 15 residues long. With 4 bases removed from V and 0 bases from J, the gap between germline ends came to 13 bases. CDR3 nucleotides: TGTGCCAGCAGCCCAACCCGGACAAACCAAGAGACCCAGTACTTC. Protein: CASSPTRTNQETQYF.

This clonotype turned up a few times. CDR3 nucleotides: TGTGCCAGCAAACTGGGCGGGAGGGGGTTCTACAATGAGCAGTTCTTC. Protein product: CASKLGGRGFYNEQFF. The chain uses TRBV6-1 and TRBJ2-1; 9 nucleotides match TRBD2. The ends lost 7 bases at V and 3 bases at J; junction bases unmatched: 10. CDR1 and CDR2 (germline): MNHNS, SASEGT. The CDR3 consists of 16 residues.

The chain couples TRBV20-1 to TRBJ2-2; 9 bases align to TRBD2. Per germline, CDR1 DFQATT and CDR2 SNEGSKA (reference sequence). Trimming at V came to 4 bases and at J to 4 bases, leaving 7 bases not matched to a gene. The CDR3 extends over 15 amino acids. The CDR3 sequence is CSAMAGGGGTGELFF. In nucleotides, the CDR3 is TGCAGTGCTATGGCGGGGGGGGGTGGCACCGGGGAGCTGTTTTTT.

This clonotype was recorded many times. This chain connects TRBV5-1 to TRBJ2-1, with 7 bases that match TRBD2. The V and J ends lost 5 bases and 7 bases, in that order; junction bases with no gene match: 9. From germline, CDR1 is SGHRS and CDR2 YFSETQ. The CDR3 is 14 amino acids. The CDR3 DNA sequence: TGCGCCAGCAGTCGGGGTAGCGGGCAAAATGAGCAGTTCTTC. Translated: CASSRGSGQNEQFF.

This clonotype was detected many times. V gene TRBV20-1 combines with J gene TRBJ1-2, with TRBD1 as a possible D gene (6 bases). Germline assignment: CDR1 DFQATT and CDR2 SNEGSKA (reference sequence). This CDR3 is built from 10 residues. This CDR3 reads CSLDSYGYTF. The DNA for the CDR3 is TGCTCTCTGGACAGCTATGGCTACACCTTC.